The 15 T cell receptor beta chains below all came from one sample that was sequenced in a study of early T cells in non-severe SARS-CoV-2 infection (TCRdb year 2021). Libraries came from 5' RACE. The data were produced on a NextSeq 500. The public reads were quality trimmed at Q25 with fastp and then assembled into clones with MiXCR by TCRdb, keeping productive beta chains. Each record represents a unique CDR3 protein, reported with the most common genes and DNA among its rows. The sample table contains around 39,000 distinct CDR3 sequences; only one count was recorded for roughly 5.7% of them. The ten largest make up 6% to 7% of the sample. The source material was whole blood, sampled at baseline. The receptors shown here come from an adult who was a healthcare worker with PCR-confirmed SARS-CoV-2 infection or an uninfected control (not recorded which).

This clonotype was found many times. The CDR3 loop is CASSFLGATLNYGYTF. The DNA of the CDR3 is TGTGCCAGCAGCTTTCTAGGGGCCACCCTTAACTATGGCTACACCTTC. This chain connects TRBV7-2 to TRBJ1-2, with TRBD1 as a possible D gene (5 bases). Trimming cost V 3 bases and J 1 base, with 15 bases left between them. This CDR3 is 16 amino acids long. CDR1 is SGHTA and CDR2 is FQGNSA in the germline V gene.

For the CDR3, the DNA is TGTGCCAGCAGCTTAGACAGGGCCCTCTCCTACGAGCAGTACTTC. Protein product: CASSLDRALSYEQYF. This rearrangement joins TRBV7-9 to TRBJ2-7; tentative D call: TRBD1 (6 bases). Germline V gene sequence: CDR1 SEHNR, CDR2 FQNEAQ (reference sequence). The CDR3 spans 15 residues. Trimming removed 1 base from V and 0 bases from J, with 10 bases in between.

This clonotype has at least ten counts. The rearrangement joins TRBV6-6 to TRBJ2-2; D ambiguous. Trimming removed 2 bases from V and 0 bases from J, with 7 bases in between. Germline loops: CDR1 MNHNY, CDR2 SVGAGI (reference sequence). The CDR3 is made up of 15 amino acids. The CDR3 spells CASSYRASNTGELFF. The CDR3 coding sequence is TGTGCCAGCAGTTACAGAGCGTCGAACACCGGGGAGCTGTTTTTT.

In its sample, this clonotype was seen many times. The rearrangement uses TRBV4-3 and TRBJ2-1; the D is unclear. Trimming pared 0 bases from V and 4 bases from J, leaving 7 bases between. The germline V gene encodes CDR1 LGHNA and CDR2 YSLEER. The CDR3 totals 14 residues. The CDR3 DNA reads TGCGCCAGCAGCCAAGAATTGGGTTACAATGAGCAGTTCTTC. Amino acids: CASSQELGYNEQFF.

The chain carries TRBV19 and TRBJ2-5, with TRBD2 identical over 9 bases. Looked up from germline, CDR1 is LNHDA and CDR2 is SQIVND (reference sequence). Germline trimming cut 9 bases from V and 2 bases from J; bases unmatched to any gene: 13. CDR3 length equals 16 residues. CDR3 nucleotide sequence: TGTGCCAGCAAAGTCGGAGGGAGCGGGAGGCAAGAGACCCAGTACTTC. It translates to CASKVGGSGRQETQYF.

The rearrangement links TRBV10-2 to TRBJ1-5, with a tentative D call TRBD1 (6 bases). The CDR3 contains 15 residues. The germline V gene has CDR1 WSHSY and CDR2 SAAADI. V shed 3 bases and J shed 4 bases, with 13 bases lying between them. The DNA of the CDR3 is TGCGCCAGCAGTGATTGGGGGCTGAGAAATCAGCCCCAGCATTTT. This codes for CASSDWGLRNQPQHF.

This clonotype was detected a few times. The chain couples TRBV4-3 to TRBJ2-3; D is undetermined. The CDR3 spans 14 residues. Germline CDR1 and CDR2: LGHNA and YSLEER. Trimming took 2 bases from V and 5 from J, leaving 11 bases between them. CDR3 residues: CASSQFFPGDTQYF. The CDR3 DNA sequence: TGCGCCAGCAGCCAATTCTTCCCGGGAGATACGCAGTATTTT.

This clonotype was observed at least ten times. The rearrangement links TRBV29-1 to TRBJ1-2; D gene uncertain. CDR3 length: 13 residues. Germline-derived CDR1 and CDR2 are SQVTM and ANQGSEA. The germline V and J ends were trimmed by 7 bases and 4 bases, with 16 bases remaining between them. This CDR3 is CSAGGGWAYGYTF. The CDR3 DNA reads as TGCAGCGCTGGTGGAGGATGGGCCTATGGCTACACCTTC. Using reference TRBV29-1 and TRBJ1-2 for the parts outside the CDR3, the full variable domain is SAVISQKPSRDICQRGTSLTIQCQVDSQVTMMFWYRQQPGQSLTLIATANQGSEATYESGFVIDKFPISRPNLTFSTLTVSNMSPEDSSIYLCSAGGGWAYGYTFGSGTRLTVV.

This clonotype was picked up many times. This chain links TRBV30 with TRBJ2-7; D unclear. The CDR3 loop spans 13 amino acids. Germline lookup yields CDR1 GTSNPN and CDR2 SVGIG (reference sequence). The ends were cut back, 2 bases at V and 3 bases at J, with 11 bases in the middle. This chain's CDR3 is CAWSLTPNYEQYF. CDR3 nucleotide sequence: TGTGCCTGGAGTCTGACACCTAACTACGAGCAGTACTTC. The whole variable domain, remainder taken from reference TRBV30 and TRBJ2-7, is SQTIHQWPATLVQPVGSPLSLECTVEGTSNPNLYWYRQAAGRGLQLLFYSVGIGQISSEVPQNLSASRPQDRQFILSSKKLLLSDSGFYLCAWSLTPNYEQYFGPGTRLTVT.

This clonotype was detected a few times. The chain carries TRBV4-1 and TRBJ1-1, with D possibly TRBD1 on 6 matching bases. Trimming removed 3 bases at V and 0 bases at J, with 17 bases between. Germline values: CDR1 MGHRA, CDR2 YSYEKL. This CDR3 has 17 amino acids. CDR3 residues: CASSQRGTRPMNTEAFF. The CDR3 bases are TGCGCCAGCAGCCAGCGTGGGACAAGACCCATGAACACTGAAGCTTTCTTT.

This clonotype occurred a few times. V is TRBV18 and J is TRBJ1-1; D remains ambiguous. Looked up from germline, CDR1 is KGHSH and CDR2 is LQKENI. CDR3 length: 16 amino acids. V shed 2 bases and J shed 1 base, with 14 bases lying between them. The CDR3 reads CASSPRPADGNTEAFF. DNA for the CDR3: TGTGCCAGCTCACCAAGGCCCGCTGACGGGAACACTGAAGCTTTCTTT.

This clonotype was recorded at least ten times. The CDR3 sequence: CSAAYQTINQPQHF. As DNA, the CDR3 is TGCAGTGCCGCCTATCAGACAATCAATCAGCCCCAGCATTTT. The chain employs TRBV20-1 and TRBJ1-5; no clear D gene. Per germline, CDR1 DFQATT and CDR2 SNEGSKA (reference sequence). There are 14 residues in the CDR3. Trimming stripped 6 bases from V and 3 bases from J, with 15 bases between.

This clonotype came up many times. The chain joins TRBV10-2 to TRBJ2-7, with D tentatively TRBD2 (6 bases). This CDR3 has 15 amino acids. Germline CDR1 reads WSHSY; CDR2 reads SAAADI. Trimming took 0 bases from V and 2 from J, leaving 11 bases between them. The CDR3 nucleotides are TGCGCCAGCAGTGAGTCTAGCGGAACACCCTACGAGCAGTACTTC. Protein: CASSESSGTPYEQYF.

This clonotype was seen ten or more times. This chain links TRBV19 with TRBJ1-2, with D tentatively TRBD1 (6 bases). V lost 1 base, J lost 3 bases, and 15 bases lay in between. Germline values: CDR1 LNHDA, CDR2 SQIVND (reference sequence). The CDR3 is made up of 16 amino acids. CDR3 nucleotide sequence: TGTGCCAGTAGTATAGGGACCAACAGGGCGCACTATGGCTACACCTTC. This gives the protein CASSIGTNRAHYGYTF. Together with reference TRBV19 and TRBJ1-2, the CDR3 gives the full variable domain: DGGITQSPKYLFRKEGQNVTLSCEQNLNHDAMYWYRQDPGQGLRLIYYSQIVNDFQKGDIAEGYSVSREKKESFPLTVTSAQKNPTAFYLCASSIGTNRAHYGYTFGSGTRLTVV.

This clonotype showed up many times. The CDR3 sequence: CASSLERELFF. CDR3 bases: TGTGCCAGCAGCTTAGAACGGGAGCTGTTTTTT. The gene calls are TRBV11-2 and TRBJ2-2; D gene ambiguous. Trimming stripped 0 bases from V and 9 bases from J, with 2 bases between. The CDR3 consists of 11 residues. Germline CDR1 is SGHAT and CDR2 is FQNNGV. Full variable domain (rest looked up from reference TRBV11-2 and TRBJ2-2): EAGVAQSPRYKIIEKRQSVAFWCNPISGHATLYWYQQILGQGPKLLIQFQNNGVVDDSQLPKDRFSAERLKGVDSTLKIQPAKLEDSAVYLCASSLERELFFGEGSRLTVL.